The text below deals with one TCR beta chain. The antigen is not known. The sample belongs to a study of persistence of HIV-infected CD4 T cells. For the study at large: Multiple blood draws of up to roughly 200 mL, except a couple of donors with single leukapheresis.

Sequencing used immunoSEQ version 4 in survey mode. This table comes from immunoSEQ multiplex PCR, and its TCRdb copy is limited to in-frame clones, with some not included. The data contain some 49,000 clones, over 80% of them singletons. The study, taken as a whole, reports: Degenerate expanded CDR3beta sequences were enriched among CMV- and Gag-responding cells.

The germline V gene has CDR1 MNHEY and CDR2 SMNVEV (reference sequence). This CDR3 comprises 14 residues. V lost 3 bases to trimming and J lost 4 bases, with 12 bases between them. Anti-CD3/anti-CD28 beads served as a nonspecific positive control stimulus. CD4+ T cells upregulating both CD40 ligand and CD69 were sorted as responding cells. Suppressive ART was started during chronic HIV-1 infection in these adults. CD8+ T cells were removed from PBMCs prior to stimulation. The TCR originated in an adult woman with HIV who was CMV-seropositive. V usage is TRBV27 and J usage is TRBJ1-1; D uncertain. This specimen was CD4+ T cells sorted from PBMCs after approximately 19-hour stimulation, taken from a patient who received antiretroviral therapy. The CDR3, as DNA: TGTGCCAGCAGTTTTACCGAGGGCGGCACTGAAGCTTTCTTT. Protein sequence: CASSFTEGGTEAFF.